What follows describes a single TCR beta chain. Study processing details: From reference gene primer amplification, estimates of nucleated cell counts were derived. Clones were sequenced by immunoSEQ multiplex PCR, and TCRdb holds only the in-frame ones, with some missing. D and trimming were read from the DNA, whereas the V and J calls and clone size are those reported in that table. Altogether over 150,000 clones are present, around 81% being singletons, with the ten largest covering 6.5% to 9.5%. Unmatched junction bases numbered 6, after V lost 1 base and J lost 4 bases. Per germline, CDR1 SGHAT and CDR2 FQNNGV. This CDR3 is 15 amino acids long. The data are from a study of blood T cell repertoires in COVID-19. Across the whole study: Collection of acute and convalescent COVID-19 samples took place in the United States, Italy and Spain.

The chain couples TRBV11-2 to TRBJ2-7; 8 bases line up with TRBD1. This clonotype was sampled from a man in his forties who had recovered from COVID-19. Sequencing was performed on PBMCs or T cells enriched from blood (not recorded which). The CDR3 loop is CASSLVDRGWYEQYF. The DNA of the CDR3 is TGTGCCAGCAGCTTAGTTGACAGGGGATGGTACGAGCAGTACTTC.